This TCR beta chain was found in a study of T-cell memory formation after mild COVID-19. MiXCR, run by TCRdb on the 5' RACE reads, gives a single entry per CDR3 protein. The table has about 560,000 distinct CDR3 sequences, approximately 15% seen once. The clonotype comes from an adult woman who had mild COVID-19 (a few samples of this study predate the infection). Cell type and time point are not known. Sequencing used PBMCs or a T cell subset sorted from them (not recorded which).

The CDR3 DNA is TGCGCCAGCAGCCAAGATACCGGGACACGCTCTGGGGCCAACGTCCTGACTTTC. Protein: CASSQDTGTRSGANVLTF. The chain has TRBV4-1 and TRBJ2-6; possibly TRBD1 for D (6 bases). Trimming removed 0 bases at V and 0 bases at J, with 12 bases between. Germline CDR1 is MGHRA and CDR2 is YSYEKL. CDR3 length equals 18 residues.